Listed below are T cell receptor beta chains from one sample, sequenced in a study of blood T cell repertoires in COVID-19. Clones were read by immunoSEQ multiplex PCR, and TCRdb kept only the in-frame ones, dropping some. The sample has about 440,000 clones, around nine tenths seen once; the top ten hold just under 2%. The specimen was PBMCs or T cells enriched from blood (not recorded which). All receptors come from a woman between 18 and 29 years old with acute COVID-19. Each CDR3 is given with its conserved first and last residue. The D gene is left open where the match is weak. Part of the rows lack a size; the others show once, few, many or a class for expanded clones.

v_call,d_call,clone_size,j_call,cdr3_nt,cdr3_aa
TRBV18,.,.,TRBJ1-5,TGTGCCAGCTCACCACCGGCGACTTCTCAGCCCCAGCATTTT,CASSPPATSQPQHF
TRBV5-6,TRBD1,.,TRBJ2-7,TGTGCCAGCAGCTTCGGGACAGGGGACCACGAGCAGTACTTC,CASSFGTGDHEQYF
TRBV11-3,.,.,TRBJ2-2,TGTGCCAGCAGCTCCAGGGACACAAACACCGGGGAGCTGTTTTTT,CASSSRDTNTGELFF
TRBV11-3,TRBD2,.,TRBJ2-3,TGTGCCAGCAGCTTTAGCGGGCGCACAGATACGCAGTATTTT,CASSFSGRTDTQYF
TRBV3-1/TRBV3-2,.,.,TRBJ2-1,TGTGCCAGCAGCCAATTCATATCGCGATACAATGAGCAGTTCTTC,CASSQFISRYNEQFF
TRBV19,TRBD1,.,TRBJ2-2,TGTGCCAGTAGTACCGGGACAGGGATCGGGGAGCTGTTTTTT,CASSTGTGIGELFF
TRBV27,TRBD2,.,TRBJ2-2,TGTGCCAGCAGTGGGGGGGTGCAGGCCGGGGAGCTGTTTTTT,CASSGGVQAGELFF
TRBV7-2,.,.,TRBJ2-7,TGTGCCAGCAGCTTAAAGGCGGGTGCCTACGAGCAGTACTTC,CASSLKAGAYEQYF
TRBV18,TRBD1,.,TRBJ1-1,TGTGCCAGCTCACCGCAAGGACAGGGGGCCGTGAACACTGAAGCTTTCTTT,CASSPQGQGAVNTEAFF
TRBV30,.,.,TRBJ2-1,TGTGCCTGGAGTGTACTAACCTACAATGAGCAGTTCTTC,CAWSVLTYNEQFF
TRBV18,.,.,TRBJ2-7,TGTGCCAGCTCACCCGGACAGATTCAAACCTACGAGCAGTACTTC,CASSPGQIQTYEQYF
TRBV27,TRBD1,.,TRBJ1-2,TGTGCCAGCAGCACAGGGACAGGGGGTAGGCGGGGCTACACCTTC,CASSTGTGGRRGYTF
TRBV20-1,.,few,TRBJ1-2,TGCAGTGCTAGCGGAGGATATGGCTACACCTTC,CSASGGYGYTF
TRBV27,TRBD1,.,TRBJ2-1,TGTGCCAGCAGTATAACAGGGGCTTCCTACAATGAGCAGTTCTTC,CASSITGASYNEQFF
TRBV5-1,.,once,TRBJ2-1,TGCGCCAGCAGCTTTTGGGAGTCCAATGAGCAGTTCTTC,CASSFWESNEQFF
TRBV4-2,TRBD2,.,TRBJ2-1,TGTGCCAGCAGCCAAGGTTCTAGCGGGGGGGCCAACAATGAGCAGTTCTTC,CASSQGSSGGANNEQFF
TRBV2,.,few,TRBJ1-3,TGTGCCAGCCAGCAGGAGGCGGGGGCTGGAAACACCATATATTTT,CASQQEAGAGNTIYF
TRBV7-2,.,.,TRBJ1-2,TGTGCCAGCAGCTTACAAACCGGGGATGGCTACACCTTC,CASSLQTGDGYTF
TRBV10-3,TRBD1,.,TRBJ2-6,TGTGCCATCAGTGTTCGACAGGGCCCCTCTGGGGCCAACGTCCTGACTTTC,CAISVRQGPSGANVLTF
TRBV18,.,.,TRBJ1-1,TGTGCCAGCTCTCCCAGACAGGAGGTTGAAGCTTTCTTT,CASSPRQEVEAFF
TRBV7-9,TRBD1,.,TRBJ1-2,TGTGCCAGCAGCATCCCCGGACAGGATACTAACTATGGCTACACCTTC,CASSIPGQDTNYGYTF
TRBV24-1,.,many,TRBJ2-1,TGTGCCACCAGTGATCCTAACAGGGCCCACCACAATGAGCAGTTCTTC,CATSDPNRAHHNEQFF
TRBV15,TRBD1,.,TRBJ1-4,TGTGCCACCAGCTCCGGGACAGCCTATGAAAAACTGTTTTTT,CATSSGTAYEKLFF
TRBV7-6,TRBD1,.,TRBJ2-3,TGTGCCAGCAGCTTGACAGGGTTGATCACAGATACGCAGTATTTT,CASSLTGLITDTQYF